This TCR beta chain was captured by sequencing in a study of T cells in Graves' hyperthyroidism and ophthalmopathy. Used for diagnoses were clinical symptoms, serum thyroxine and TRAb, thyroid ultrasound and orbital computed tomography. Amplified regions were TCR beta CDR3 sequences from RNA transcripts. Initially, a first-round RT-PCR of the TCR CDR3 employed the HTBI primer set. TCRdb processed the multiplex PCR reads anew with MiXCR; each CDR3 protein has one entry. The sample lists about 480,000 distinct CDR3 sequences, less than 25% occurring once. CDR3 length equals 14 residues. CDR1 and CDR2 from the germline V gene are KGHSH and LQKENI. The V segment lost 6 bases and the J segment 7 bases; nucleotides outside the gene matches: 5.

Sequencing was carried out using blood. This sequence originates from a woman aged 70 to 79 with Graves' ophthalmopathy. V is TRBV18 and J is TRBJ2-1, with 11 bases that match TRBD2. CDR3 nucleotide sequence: TGTGCCAGCTCCCCGGGACTAGCGGTTAATGAGCAGTTCTTC. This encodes CASSPGLAVNEQFF.